These T cell receptor beta chains were read from a single sample in a study of patients and donors after allogeneic stem cell transplantation. Via MiXCR, TCRdb re-called the RT-PCR reads, giving one row per CDR3 protein. The sample includes 25,000 to 30,000 distinct CDR3 sequences, 8% to 10% of them seen just once. The sample was blood, either unsorted or a sorted T cell fraction (not recorded which). Receptors originate from a human donor who was either an allogeneic HSCT recipient or a stem cell or donor lymphocyte infusion donor (not recorded which). It is not recorded whose cells these are; they may come from a transplant donor. Both conserved end residues are part of each CDR3.

TRBV20-1	13	CSRPGARRGTQYF
TRBV25-1	15	CASSEWGTGFHEQYF
TRBV21-1	15	CASSKNWQISYEQYF
TRBV3-1	16	CASSPGWGASNYGYTF
TRBV5-1	15	CASSLNPSGVGEQFF
TRBV10-3	11	CATRVGDGEYF
TRBV9	14	CASSVVMGTDTQYF
TRBV2	15	CASSEWLADNNEQFF
TRBV7-9	16	CASSFQRLITSNEQFF
TRBV28	13	CASSSGTNYEQYF
TRBV5-4	15	CASSLIGGGTDTQYF
TRBV7-9	15	CASSLQGPGGTEAFF
TRBV20-1	12	CSASPGQPEKFF
TRBV7-9	16	CASSSRGPNTLEKLFF
TRBV18	13	CASSPPSPDTQYF
TRBV7-2	14	CASSLSRNSYEQYF
TRBV27	13	CASSRDRGYEQYF
TRBV5-1	15	CASTLQGRTNEKLFF
TRBV9	13	CASSAAGGSGYTF
TRBV3-1	17	CASSQEGAGDPTDTQYF
TRBV20-1	11	CSAIGNNEQFF
TRBV4-1	16	CASSHRQTEGDTEAFF
TRBV20-1	18	CSANPAKGRTSGGYEQYF
TRBV2	13	CASSAQVSQPQHF
TRBV12-5	15	CASGSGTGYPETQYF
TRBV24-1	15	CASDLGAGEGNEQFF
TRBV4-1	18	CASSQHGYGGVSYNEQFF
TRBV10-3	16	CAISLDPVIPETGQFF
TRBV4-1	17	CASSQDPEGGWNTEAFF
TRBV7-9	13	CASSLQGAGGYTF
TRBV6-1	14	CASSTTGGGTEAFF
TRBV7-3	11	CASSPRSEQYF
TRBV6-1	14	CASGGRALRQPQHF
TRBV7-9	15	CASSFGTSGTDTQYF
TRBV27	14	CASSRLAGLYEQYF
TRBV12-3/TRBV12-4	15	CASSLAQGRVETQYF
TRBV9	18	CASSVEGTSGGARNTQYF
TRBV7-3	16	CASSLNNRGSQETQYF
TRBV20-1	16	CSAPKGAGSSYNEQFF
TRBV18	14	CASSPLPSTYGYTF
TRBV15	14	CATSRGGRNQPQHF
TRBV5-1	15	CASSPMTGNNQPQHF
TRBV5-1	15	CASSLTPGSYNEQFF